The entry below describes one T cell receptor beta chain. CDR3 length equals 16 residues. With 4 bases removed from V and 0 bases from J, the gap between germline ends came to 13 bases. Germline values: CDR1 SGHAT, CDR2 FQNNGV. Clones were read by immunoSEQ multiplex PCR, and TCRdb kept only the in-frame ones, dropping some. The sample includes approximately 51,000 clones, 89% of them seen just once. This sample's time point: pre-reinfection, 55 to 20 weeks before reinfection detection. No in vitro expansion preceded TCR sequencing of the sorted cells. The data were obtained in a study of memory CD8 T cells in hepatitis C reinfection.

V is TRBV11-2 and J is TRBJ2-1, with D possibly TRBD1 on 6 matching bases. The specimen sequenced was naive CD8+ T cells sorted from blood. This TCR was recovered from a man aged 18 to 30 with hepatitis C virus infection. CDR3 coding DNA: TGTGCCAGCAGCTCCCGGGACACTAGCTCCTACAATGAGCAGTTCTTC. Encoded protein: CASSSRDTSSYNEQFF.